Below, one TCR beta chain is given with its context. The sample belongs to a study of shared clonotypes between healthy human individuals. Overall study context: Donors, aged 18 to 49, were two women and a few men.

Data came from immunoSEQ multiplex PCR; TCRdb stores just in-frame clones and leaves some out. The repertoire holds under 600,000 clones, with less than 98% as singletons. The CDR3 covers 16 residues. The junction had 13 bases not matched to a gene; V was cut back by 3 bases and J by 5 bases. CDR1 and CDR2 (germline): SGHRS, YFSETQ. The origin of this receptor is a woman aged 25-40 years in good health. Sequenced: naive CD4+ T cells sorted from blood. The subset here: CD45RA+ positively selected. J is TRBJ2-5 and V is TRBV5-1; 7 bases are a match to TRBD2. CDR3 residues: CASSSDGLVGGETQYF. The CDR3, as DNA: TGCGCCAGCAGCTCCGATGGACTAGTTGGGGGGGAGACCCAGTACTTC.